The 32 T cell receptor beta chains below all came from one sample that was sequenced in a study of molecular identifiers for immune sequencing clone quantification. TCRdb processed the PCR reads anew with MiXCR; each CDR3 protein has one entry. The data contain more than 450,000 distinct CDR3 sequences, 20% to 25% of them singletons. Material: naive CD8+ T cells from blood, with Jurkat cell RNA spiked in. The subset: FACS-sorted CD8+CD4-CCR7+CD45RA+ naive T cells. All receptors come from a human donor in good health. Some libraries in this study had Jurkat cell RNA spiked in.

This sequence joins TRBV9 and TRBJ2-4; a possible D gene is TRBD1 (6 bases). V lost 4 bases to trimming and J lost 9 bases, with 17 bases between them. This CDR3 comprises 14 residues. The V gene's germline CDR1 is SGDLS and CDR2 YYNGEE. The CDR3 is CASSSRDIPSIQYF. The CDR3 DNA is TGTGCCAGCAGCTCCCGGGACATTCCAAGCATTCAGTACTTC. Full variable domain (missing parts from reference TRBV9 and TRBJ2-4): DSGVTQTPKHLITATGQRVTLRCSPRSGDLSVYWYQQSLDQGLQFLIQYYNGEERAKGNILERFSAQQFPDLHSELNLSSLELGDSALYFCASSSRDIPSIQYFGAGTRLSVL.

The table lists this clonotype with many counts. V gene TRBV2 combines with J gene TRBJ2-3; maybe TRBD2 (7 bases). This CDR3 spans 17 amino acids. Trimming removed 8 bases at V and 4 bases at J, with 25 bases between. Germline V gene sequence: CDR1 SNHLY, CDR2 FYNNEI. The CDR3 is CASPHPGGGSHADTQYF. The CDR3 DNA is TGTGCCAGCCCTCACCCGGGGGGCGGGAGTCACGCAGATACGCAGTATTTT.

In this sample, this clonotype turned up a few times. The chain's CDR3 is CASSIVPKGTEAFF. CDR3 coding DNA: TGTGCCAGTAGTATAGTTCCGAAGGGGACTGAAGCTTTCTTT. V gene TRBV19 combines with J gene TRBJ1-1, with D possibly being TRBD1 (5 bases). Trimming removed 1 base at V and 5 bases at J, with 11 bases between. Per the germline V gene, CDR1 is LNHDA and CDR2 is SQIVND (reference sequence). The CDR3 runs 14 residues.

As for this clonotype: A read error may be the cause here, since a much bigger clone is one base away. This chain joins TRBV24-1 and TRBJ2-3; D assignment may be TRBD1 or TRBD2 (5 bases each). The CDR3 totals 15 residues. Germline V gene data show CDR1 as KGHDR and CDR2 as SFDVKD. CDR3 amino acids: CATSATTASTDTRYF. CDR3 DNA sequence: TGTGCCACCAGTGCAACGACAGCTAGCACAGATACGCGGTATTTT.

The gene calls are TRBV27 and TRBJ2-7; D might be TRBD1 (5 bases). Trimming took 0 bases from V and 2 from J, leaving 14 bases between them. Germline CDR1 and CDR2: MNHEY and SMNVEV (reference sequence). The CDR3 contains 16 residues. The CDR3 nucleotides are TGTGCCAGCAGTTTATCTCCCTCAGGGTTCGCCTACGAGCAGTACTTC. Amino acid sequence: CASSLSPSGFAYEQYF.

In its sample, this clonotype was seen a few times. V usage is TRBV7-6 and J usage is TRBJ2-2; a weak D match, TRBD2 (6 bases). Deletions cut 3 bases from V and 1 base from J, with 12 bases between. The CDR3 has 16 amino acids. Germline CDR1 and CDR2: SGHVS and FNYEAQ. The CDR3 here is CASSLVWGLNTGELFF. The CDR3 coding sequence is TGTGCCAGCAGCTTGGTCTGGGGACTGAACACCGGGGAGCTGTTTTTT.

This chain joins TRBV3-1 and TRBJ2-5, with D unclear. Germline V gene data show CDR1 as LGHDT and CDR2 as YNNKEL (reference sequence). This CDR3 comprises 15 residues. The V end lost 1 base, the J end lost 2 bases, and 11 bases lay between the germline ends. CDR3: CASSQVDNTQETQYF. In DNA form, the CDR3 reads TGTGCCAGCAGCCAAGTCGATAACACTCAAGAGACCCAGTACTTC.

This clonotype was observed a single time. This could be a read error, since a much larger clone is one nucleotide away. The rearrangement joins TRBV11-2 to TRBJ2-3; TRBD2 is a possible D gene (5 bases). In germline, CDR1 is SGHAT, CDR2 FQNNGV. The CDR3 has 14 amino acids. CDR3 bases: TGTGCCAGCAGCTTAAAACTAGTGGCCGATACGCGGTATTTT. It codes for CASSLKLVADTRYF.

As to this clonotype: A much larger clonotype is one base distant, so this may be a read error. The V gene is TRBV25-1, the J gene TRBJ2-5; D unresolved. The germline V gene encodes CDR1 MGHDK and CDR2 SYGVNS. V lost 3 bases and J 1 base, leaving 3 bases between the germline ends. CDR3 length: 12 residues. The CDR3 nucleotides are TGTGCCAGCAGTGACAGCCAAGAGACCCAGTACTTC. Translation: CASSDSQETQYF.

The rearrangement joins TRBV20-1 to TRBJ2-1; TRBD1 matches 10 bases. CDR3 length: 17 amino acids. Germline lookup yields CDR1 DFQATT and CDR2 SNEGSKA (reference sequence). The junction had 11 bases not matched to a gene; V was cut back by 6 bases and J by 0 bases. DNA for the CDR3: TGCAGTGCGCGGGACAGGGGATCCCATAACTCCTACAATGAGCAGTTCTTC. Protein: CSARDRGSHNSYNEQFF.

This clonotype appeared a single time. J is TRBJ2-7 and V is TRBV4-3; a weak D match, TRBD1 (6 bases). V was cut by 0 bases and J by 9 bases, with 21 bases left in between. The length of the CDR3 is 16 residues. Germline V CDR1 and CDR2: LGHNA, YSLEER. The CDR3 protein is CASSQDTTGISPGQYF. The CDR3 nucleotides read TGCGCCAGCAGCCAAGACACCACAGGGATCTCTCCCGGGCAGTACTTC.

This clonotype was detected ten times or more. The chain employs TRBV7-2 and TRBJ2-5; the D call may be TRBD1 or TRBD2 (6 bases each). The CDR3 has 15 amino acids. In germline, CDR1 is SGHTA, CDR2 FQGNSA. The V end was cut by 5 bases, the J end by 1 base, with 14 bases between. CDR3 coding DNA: TGTGCCAGCAGCCCGCGGGACAAGATCCAAGAGACCCAGTACTTC. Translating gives CASSPRDKIQETQYF. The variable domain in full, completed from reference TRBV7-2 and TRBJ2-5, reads GAGVSQSPSNKVTEKGKDVELRCDPISGHTALYWYRQSLGQGLEFLIYFQGNSAPDKSGLPSDRFSAERTGGSVSTLTIQRTQQEDSAVYLCASSPRDKIQETQYFGPGTRLLVL.

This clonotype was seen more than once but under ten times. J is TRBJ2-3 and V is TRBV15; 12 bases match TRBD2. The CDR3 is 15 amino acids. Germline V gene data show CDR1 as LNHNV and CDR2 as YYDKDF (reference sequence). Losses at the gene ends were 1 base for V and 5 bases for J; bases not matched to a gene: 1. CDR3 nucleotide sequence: TGTGCCACCAGCAGAGCGGGACTAGCGGGAGATACGCAGTATTTT. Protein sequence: CATSRAGLAGDTQYF.

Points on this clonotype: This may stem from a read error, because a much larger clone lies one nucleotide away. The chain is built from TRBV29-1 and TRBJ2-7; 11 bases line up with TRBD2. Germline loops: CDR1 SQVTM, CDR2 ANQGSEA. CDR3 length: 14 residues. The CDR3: CSVEELAGVHEQHF. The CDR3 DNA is TGCAGCGTTGAAGAACTAGCGGGGGTCCACGAGCAGCACTTC.

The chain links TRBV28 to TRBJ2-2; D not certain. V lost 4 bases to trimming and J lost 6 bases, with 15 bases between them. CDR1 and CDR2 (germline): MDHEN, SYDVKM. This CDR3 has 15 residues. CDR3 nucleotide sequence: TGTGCCAGCAGTTCTACCATTGGGGTTCCCGGGGAGCTGTTTTTT. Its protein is CASSSTIGVPGELFF.

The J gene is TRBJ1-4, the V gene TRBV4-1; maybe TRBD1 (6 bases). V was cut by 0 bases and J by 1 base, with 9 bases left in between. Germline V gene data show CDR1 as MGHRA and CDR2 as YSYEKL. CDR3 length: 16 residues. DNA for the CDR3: TGCGCCAGCAGCCAAGAGAGGGGACAAACTAATGAAAAACTGTTTTTT. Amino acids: CASSQERGQTNEKLFF.

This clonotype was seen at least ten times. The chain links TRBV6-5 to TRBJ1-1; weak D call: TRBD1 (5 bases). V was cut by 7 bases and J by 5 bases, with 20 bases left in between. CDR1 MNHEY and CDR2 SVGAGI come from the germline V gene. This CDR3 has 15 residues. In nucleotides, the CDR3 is TGTGCCAGCATCCTATCCCAGGGTGGTGGGACTGAAGCTTTCTTT. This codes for CASILSQGGGTEAFF.

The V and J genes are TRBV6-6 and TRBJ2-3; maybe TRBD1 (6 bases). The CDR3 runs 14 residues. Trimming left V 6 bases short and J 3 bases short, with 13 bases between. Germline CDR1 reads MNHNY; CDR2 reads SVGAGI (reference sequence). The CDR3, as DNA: TGTGCCAGCAGGCGACAGGACGGTACAGATACGCAGTATTTT. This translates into CASRRQDGTDTQYF.

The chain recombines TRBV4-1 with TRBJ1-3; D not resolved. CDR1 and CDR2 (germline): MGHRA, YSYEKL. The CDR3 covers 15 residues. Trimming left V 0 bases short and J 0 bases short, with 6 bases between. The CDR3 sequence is CASSQDTNSGNTIYF. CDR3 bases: TGCGCCAGCAGCCAAGATACAAACTCTGGAAACACCATATATTTT.

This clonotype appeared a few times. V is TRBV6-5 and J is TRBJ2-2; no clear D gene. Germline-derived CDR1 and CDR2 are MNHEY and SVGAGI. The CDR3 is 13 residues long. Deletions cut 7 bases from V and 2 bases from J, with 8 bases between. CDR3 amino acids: CASTGSNTGELFF. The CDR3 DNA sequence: TGTGCCAGCACAGGCAGCAACACCGGGGAGCTGTTTTTT.

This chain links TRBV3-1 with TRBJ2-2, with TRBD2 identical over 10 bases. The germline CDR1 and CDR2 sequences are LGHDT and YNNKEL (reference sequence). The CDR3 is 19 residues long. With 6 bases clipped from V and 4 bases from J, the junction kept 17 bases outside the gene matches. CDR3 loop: CASSPQWEREGKITGELFF. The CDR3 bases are TGTGCCAGCAGTCCCCAGTGGGAGCGGGAGGGCAAAATCACCGGGGAGCTGTTTTTT.

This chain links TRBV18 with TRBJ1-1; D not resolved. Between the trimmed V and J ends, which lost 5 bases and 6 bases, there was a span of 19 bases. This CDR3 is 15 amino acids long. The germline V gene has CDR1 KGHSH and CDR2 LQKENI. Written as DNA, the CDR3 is TGTGCCAGCTCATCTTATGGGGTAACGGACGCTGAAGCTTTCTTT. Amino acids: CASSSYGVTDAEAFF.

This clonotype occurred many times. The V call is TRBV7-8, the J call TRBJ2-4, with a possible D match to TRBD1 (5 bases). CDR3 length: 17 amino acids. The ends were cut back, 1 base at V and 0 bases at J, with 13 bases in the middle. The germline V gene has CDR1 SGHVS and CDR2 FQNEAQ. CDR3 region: CASSLDNRLLAKNIQYF. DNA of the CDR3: TGTGCCAGCAGCTTAGACAACAGGCTTCTAGCCAAAAACATTCAGTACTTC.

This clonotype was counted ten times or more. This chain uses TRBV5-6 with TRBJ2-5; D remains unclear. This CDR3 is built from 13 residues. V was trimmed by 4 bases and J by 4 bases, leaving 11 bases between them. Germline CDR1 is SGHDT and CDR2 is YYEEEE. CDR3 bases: TGTGCCAGCAGCCCAGGATGGGGAGAGACCCAGTACTTC. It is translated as CASSPGWGETQYF.

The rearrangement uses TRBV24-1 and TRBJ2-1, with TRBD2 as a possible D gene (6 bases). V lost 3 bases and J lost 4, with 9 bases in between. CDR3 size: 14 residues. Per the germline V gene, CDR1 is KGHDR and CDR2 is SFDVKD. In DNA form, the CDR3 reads TGTGCCACCAGTGATCGGGACTCTTACAATGAGCAGTTCTTC. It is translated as CATSDRDSYNEQFF.

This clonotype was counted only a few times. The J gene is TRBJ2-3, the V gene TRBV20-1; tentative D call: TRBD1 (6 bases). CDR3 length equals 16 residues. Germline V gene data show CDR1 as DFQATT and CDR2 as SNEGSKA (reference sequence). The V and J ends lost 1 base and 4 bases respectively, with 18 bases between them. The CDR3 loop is CSARGFGDEGADTQYF. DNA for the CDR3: TGCAGTGCTAGAGGTTTTGGGGACGAGGGGGCAGATACGCAGTATTTT.

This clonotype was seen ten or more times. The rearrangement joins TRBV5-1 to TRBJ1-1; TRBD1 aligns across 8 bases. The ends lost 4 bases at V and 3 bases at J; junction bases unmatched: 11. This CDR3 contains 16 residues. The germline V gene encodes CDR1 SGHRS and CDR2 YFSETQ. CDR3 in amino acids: CASSVARQGSYTEAFF. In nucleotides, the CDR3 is TGCGCCAGCAGCGTCGCCCGACAGGGGTCATACACTGAAGCTTTCTTT. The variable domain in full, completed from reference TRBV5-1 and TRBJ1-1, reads KAGVTQTPRYLIKTRGQQVTLSCSPISGHRSVSWYQQTPGQGLQFLFEYFSETQRNKGNFPGRFSGRQFSNSRSEMNVSTLELGDSALYLCASSVARQGSYTEAFFGQGTRLTVV.

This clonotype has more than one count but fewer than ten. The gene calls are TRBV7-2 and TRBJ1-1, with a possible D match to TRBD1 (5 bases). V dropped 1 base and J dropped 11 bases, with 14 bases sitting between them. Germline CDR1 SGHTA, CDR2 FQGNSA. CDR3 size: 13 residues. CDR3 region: CASSLGVGVYAFF. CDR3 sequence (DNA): TGTGCCAGCAGCTTAGGAGTAGGGGTGTACGCTTTCTTT.

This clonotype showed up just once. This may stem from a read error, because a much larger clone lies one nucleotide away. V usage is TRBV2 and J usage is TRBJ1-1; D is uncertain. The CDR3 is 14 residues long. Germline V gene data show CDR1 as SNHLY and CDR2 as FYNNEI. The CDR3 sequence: CASMIWRMNTVAFF. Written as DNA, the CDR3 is TGTGCCAGCATGATATGGCGTATGAACACTGTAGCTTTCTTT.

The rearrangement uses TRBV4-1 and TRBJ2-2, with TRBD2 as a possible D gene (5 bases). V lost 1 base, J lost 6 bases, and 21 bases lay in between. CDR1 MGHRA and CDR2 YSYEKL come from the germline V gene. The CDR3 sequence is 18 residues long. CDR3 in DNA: TGCGCCAGCAGCCAAGGACTCCGGTCGGGAAAAACCCCCGGGGAGCTGTTTTTT. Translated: CASSQGLRSGKTPGELFF.

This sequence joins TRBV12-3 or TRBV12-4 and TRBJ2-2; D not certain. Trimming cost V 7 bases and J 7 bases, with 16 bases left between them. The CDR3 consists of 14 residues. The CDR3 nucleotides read TGTGCCAGCACCCCATGGAGTTTGGACGGGGAGCTGTTTTTT. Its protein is CASTPWSLDGELFF.

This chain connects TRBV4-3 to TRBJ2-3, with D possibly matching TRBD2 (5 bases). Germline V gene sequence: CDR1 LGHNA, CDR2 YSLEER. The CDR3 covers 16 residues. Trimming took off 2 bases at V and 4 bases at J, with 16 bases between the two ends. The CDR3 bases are TGCGCCAGCAGCCAATTCCCGAGAGGGATGGCAGATACGCAGTATTTT. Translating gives CASSQFPRGMADTQYF.